This TCR beta chain was captured by sequencing in a study of cytomegalovirus exposure and HLA in healthy donors. Study context: Among around 170 million T cells, an earlier analysis found 120 million or so unique TCR beta sequences.

In its sample, this clone was seen once. The antigen is undetermined. PCR was performed using 60 Vbeta and 13 Jbeta primers. Sequencing used immunoSEQ multiplex PCR; TCRdb keeps in-frame clones, though not all of them. The repertoire holds over 85,000 clones, with less than 80% as singletons. From germline, CDR1 is SGHTA and CDR2 FQGNSA. CDR3 size: 15 residues. The V end was cut by 11 bases, the J end by 0 bases, with 16 bases between. General observations from the study: TCR beta V segments were, for the most part, productive about 90% or about 30% of the time in an earlier analysis. HLA-A and HLA-B allele assignments for most subjects were reportedly predicted accurately using TCR beta sequences. No immune exposure information besides CMV serostatus was available.

The sequencing sample was made of PBMCs. The J gene is TRBJ1-4, the V gene TRBV7-2; D gene uncertain. The clonotype was recovered from a man aged 25-40 years in good health and CMV-seronegative. The CDR3 spells CAGRRGRATNEKLFF. The CDR3 bases are TGTGCCGGCCGGCGCGGTCGCGCAACTAATGAAAAACTGTTTTTT.